This is a list of T cell receptor beta chains from one sample in a study of monozygotic twins with inflammatory bowel disease. Reprocessing the 5' RACE reads, TCRdb reports a single entry for every CDR3 protein and omits DNA. With approximately 120,000 distinct CDR3 sequences in the sample, the ten largest clones hold over 10%. The specimen sequenced was blood. The receptors originated from a human donor with ulcerative colitis or Crohn's disease, or a healthy co-twin of an affected twin (not recorded which). Each CDR3 is given with its conserved first and last residue.

j_gene,v_gene,CDR3aa
TRBJ2-7,TRBV7-9,CASSERGLAGTYEQYF
TRBJ2-7,TRBV18,CASSQSEDSYEQYF
TRBJ1-1,TRBV5-1,CASSLARRTGLAFF
TRBJ1-2,TRBV5-4,CASSLARGSANYGYTF
TRBJ2-4,TRBV19,CASSPRGGTSGGMQYF
TRBJ1-1,TRBV20-1,CSAVRGTEAFF
TRBJ2-1,TRBV29-1,CSATGTVRVEQFF
TRBJ2-3,TRBV28,CASSFPVERDGGTDTQYF
TRBJ1-2,TRBV15,CATSRDYGYTF
TRBJ2-3,TRBV14,CAGSPPGGDTQYF
TRBJ2-1,TRBV12-3/TRBV12-4,CASREGAKWFF
TRBJ2-1,TRBV15,CATSRVRSYNEQFF
TRBJ2-4,TRBV19,CSSSPRGATSGGIQYF
TRBJ2-7,TRBV25-1,CASTWTEEDEQYF
TRBJ2-1,TRBV4-1,CASSQLLVGPNEQFF
TRBJ1-5,TRBV4-1,CASSQETPDREGTQPQHF
TRBJ1-1,TRBV20-1,CSARARLGTEAFF
TRBJ2-1,TRBV20-1,CSAPARATSGGAGEQFF
TRBJ1-1,TRBV9,CASSSPDGAEAFF
TRBJ1-2,TRBV12-3/TRBV12-4,CASWLAGGYTF
TRBJ2-3,TRBV3-1,CASSQVGLAEVDTQYF
TRBJ2-2,TRBV5-1,CASSLSGLEANTGELFF
TRBJ1-5,TRBV20-1,CSARTGLNQPQHF
TRBJ2-3,TRBV4-2,CASSQEGESTDTQYF
TRBJ1-5,TRBV9,CASSISQSGQPQHF
TRBJ1-5,TRBV6-2/TRBV6-3,CASRDGQFSQPQHF
TRBJ2-5,TRBV20-1,CSADPGGLETQYF
TRBJ2-5,TRBV25-1,CASSAWDNQETQYF
TRBJ1-1,TRBV6-1,CASLWAYTEAFF
TRBJ2-3,TRBV7-2,CASSPARGGTQYF
TRBJ2-3,TRBV5-1,CASSSGTSGGRTDTQYF
TRBJ1-2,TRBV20-1,CSAQDAQEGSWVNYGYTF
TRBJ2-7,TRBV7-9,CASSPRAHGGSYEQYF
TRBJ2-1,TRBV7-7,CASSLAPLAGAYNEQFF
TRBJ1-4,TRBV18,CASSPPGQDNEKLFF
TRBJ2-1,TRBV20-1,CSARVSYNEQFF
TRBJ2-3,TRBV5-1,CASSLGIISTDTQYF
TRBJ1-2,TRBV6-5,CASSSSSAGKYGYTF
TRBJ1-5,TRBV28,CATVSGGADNNQPQHF
TRBJ1-2,TRBV28,CASRSRDPVYGYTF
TRBJ1-5,TRBV20-1,CSARSYRGGQPQHF
TRBJ1-6,TRBV28,CASTDTSGDRSPLHF